These T cell receptor beta chains were read from a single sample in a study of radiotherapy plus CTLA-4 blockade in lung cancer. This table comes from immunoSEQ multiplex PCR, and its TCRdb copy is limited to in-frame clones, with some not included. Of 35,000 to 45,000 clones detected, just under 75% appear once; the ten largest clones hold under 13%. Sequencing used peripheral blood, obtained from a patient treated with radiotherapy plus ipilimumab. These receptors were collected from a human donor with non-small cell lung cancer who had stable disease on radiotherapy plus ipilimumab. The CDR3 runs from the conserved cysteine through the conserved F or W. A D gene is named only where the DNA matches it firmly. Expanded clones are given a class, and other clones once, few, many or no size at all.

d_call,j_call,v_call,clone_size,cdr3_nt,cdr3_aa
TRBD1,TRBJ1-6,TRBV11-3,.,TGTGCCAGCAGCACAGGGGGTGGATCACCCCTCCACTTT,CASSTGGGSPLHF
TRBD1,TRBJ1-5,TRBV18,.,TGTGCCAGCTCACCGGGAAGATCAGGGGGGAATCAGCCCCAGCATTTT,CASSPGRSGGNQPQHF
.,TRBJ1-4,TRBV7-9,.,TGTGCCAGCAGCTTTAACTACCCTACTAAACTGTTTTTT,CASSFNYPTKLFF
TRBD1,TRBJ1-5,TRBV6-5,.,TGTGCCAGCAGTCCCGACAGGGGTAGCAATCAGCCCCAGCATTTT,CASSPDRGSNQPQHF
.,TRBJ2-5,TRBV7-2,.,TGTGCCAGCAGCTTCAGAGGGACAACGCAAGAGACCCAGTACTTC,CASSFRGTTQETQYF
.,TRBJ2-2,TRBV5-1,.,TGCGCCAGCAGCTTTCAGGGGGGAGCGAACACCGGGGAGCTGTTTTTT,CASSFQGGANTGELFF
.,TRBJ2-3,TRBV7-2,once,TGTGCCAGCAGACCCAGACAGGCAGATACGCAGTATTTT,CASRPRQADTQYF
TRBD1,TRBJ1-1,TRBV18,.,TGTGCCAGCTCACCACGATCTCAGGGGGTAGGCACTGAAGCTTTCTTT,CASSPRSQGVGTEAFF
.,TRBJ1-2,TRBV10-1,.,TGCGCCAGCAGCGCAACAGCCTCCTATGGCTACACCTTC,CASSATASYGYTF
TRBD1,TRBJ1-1,TRBV9,.,TGTGCCAGCAGCCCCACAGGGGGCGTCGTCACTGAAGCTTTCTTT,CASSPTGGVVTEAFF
.,TRBJ1-3,TRBV6-1,.,TGTGCCAGCAGAAAGACAGGTTCTGGAAACACCATATATTTT,CASRKTGSGNTIYF